The 15 T cell receptor beta chains given below trace back to one sample, sequenced in a study of CD8+ T cells in alopecia areata. Extracted from the samples, RNA was reverse transcribed into cDNA to serve as the sequencing template. Profiled with immunoSEQ multiplex PCR; TCRdb holds only in-frame clones, not every one. The sample carries under 200,000 clones, approximately 57% recorded once. Treatment here: oral pan-JAK inhibitor, 5-10 mg twice daily. Material: CD4+ T cells sorted from blood, obtained at week 24, from a patient treated with tofacitinib. These receptors all come from a human donor with alopecia areata.

DNA for the CDR3: TGTGCCAGCAGCTTTGGGGCTAACTATGGCTACACCTTC. Translated: CASSFGANYGYTF. The V call is TRBV7-2, the J call TRBJ1-2; no clear D. This CDR3 has 13 amino acids. CDR1 and CDR2 (germline): SGHTA, FQGNSA. The germline V and J ends were trimmed by 3 bases and 0 bases, with 5 bases remaining between them.

V gene TRBV29-1 combines with J gene TRBJ1-1, with TRBD1 matching 8 bases. Per the germline V gene, CDR1 is SQVTM and CDR2 is ANQGSEA. Losses at the gene ends were 4 bases for V and 4 bases for J; bases not matched to a gene: 5. The CDR3 totals 13 residues. As DNA, the CDR3 is TGCAGCGTTGGAGACAGGGGAGGCACTGAAGCTTTCTTT. Translation gives CSVGDRGGTEAFF.

This chain connects TRBV27 to TRBJ1-2; D unclear. V was shortened by 1 base and J by 6 bases, with 15 bases between the two germline ends. Germline CDR1 and CDR2: MNHEY and SMNVEV (reference sequence). The CDR3 runs 15 residues. The CDR3, as DNA: TGTGCCAGCAGTTTATATGGGGTAGGCCCAGATGGCTACACCTTC. Its protein product is CASSLYGVGPDGYTF.

The chain joins TRBV30 to TRBJ2-7, with a possible D match to TRBD1 (5 bases). CDR1 GTSNPN and CDR2 SVGIG come from the germline V gene (reference sequence). Trimming took 1 base from V and 4 from J, leaving 8 bases between them. The CDR3 runs to 12 residues. CDR3 loop: CAWSAHRYEQYF. In DNA, the CDR3 is TGTGCCTGGAGTGCCCACAGGTACGAGCAGTACTTC.

This clone has a handful of counts. The chain recombines TRBV29-1 with TRBJ2-7, with D perhaps TRBD1 (5 bases). CDR3 length: 14 amino acids. V was pared by 6 bases and J by 0 bases, with 15 bases between. Germline-derived CDR1 and CDR2 are SQVTM and ANQGSEA. The CDR3 sequence is CSVRIDSYSYEQYF. CDR3 nucleotide sequence: TGCAGCGTCCGGATCGACAGCTACTCCTACGAGCAGTACTTC.

This clone came up a few times. The chain employs TRBV2 and TRBJ2-3; maybe TRBD2 (6 bases). Per germline, CDR1 SNHLY and CDR2 FYNNEI. The V gene lost 6 bases and the J gene lost 5 bases, with 9 bases spanning the gap. CDR3 length: 12 residues. The CDR3, as DNA: TGTGCCAGCAGACTAGCAGGAGATACGCAGTATTTT. This codes for CASRLAGDTQYF.

This clone was detected a few times. The V call is TRBV5-1, the J call TRBJ1-1; 7 positions agree with TRBD1. Germline V CDR1 and CDR2: SGHRS, YFSETQ. V shed 5 bases and J 3 bases; nucleotides not matched to a gene: 4. This CDR3 contains 13 residues. For the CDR3, the DNA is TGCGCCAGCAGAATCGACAGGGACACTGAAGCTTTCTTT. The encoded protein is CASRIDRDTEAFF. The whole variable domain, filled in from reference TRBV5-1 and TRBJ1-1, reads KAGVTQTPRYLIKTRGQQVTLSCSPISGHRSVSWYQQTPGQGLQFLFEYFSETQRNKGNFPGRFSGRQFSNSRSEMNVSTLELGDSALYLCASRIDRDTEAFFGQGTRLTVV.

V gene TRBV5-1 combines with J gene TRBJ2-2; 7 positions agree with TRBD1. This CDR3 is 16 amino acids long. With 4 bases clipped from V and 5 bases from J, the junction kept 11 bases outside the gene matches. Germline V CDR1 and CDR2: SGHRS, YFSETQ. The CDR3 DNA follows: TGCGCCAGCAGCAGAGACAGGGTCTTGAGGACCGGGGAGCTGTTTTTT. Its protein product is CASSRDRVLRTGELFF.

In this sample, this clone turned up a few times. The chain recombines TRBV5-1 with TRBJ2-3, with 12 bases matching TRBD1. CDR1 is SGHRS and CDR2 is YFSETQ in the germline V gene. The CDR3 loop spans 17 amino acids. With 4 bases clipped from V and 4 bases from J, the junction kept 10 bases outside the gene matches. The CDR3 DNA reads TGCGCCAGCAGCCCCGGACTGGGACAGGGGGCGGCAGATACGCAGTATTTT. Amino acids: CASSPGLGQGAADTQYF.

This clone has a single count. The rearrangement uses TRBV5-1 and TRBJ1-1; D not certain. Germline CDR1 reads SGHRS; CDR2 reads YFSETQ. The CDR3 is made up of 14 amino acids. The V end lost 4 bases, the J end lost 6 bases, and 16 bases lay between the germline ends. In DNA, the CDR3 is TGCGCCAGCAGCCCGGTCCGGCAGTCGCCTGAAGCTTTCTTT. Translated: CASSPVRQSPEAFF.

This clone occurred a few times. The rearrangement uses TRBV19 and TRBJ2-7, with D perhaps given as TRBD1 or TRBD2 (5 bases each). CDR3 size: 17 residues. Deletions cut 1 base from V and 3 bases from J, with 19 bases between. Germline CDR1 reads LNHDA; CDR2 reads SQIVND (reference sequence). CDR3: CASSIVGSVQGRYEQYF. As DNA, the CDR3 is TGTGCCAGTAGTATAGTGGGCTCCGTCCAGGGACGCTACGAGCAGTACTTC.

V usage is TRBV30 and J usage is TRBJ1-2; no reliable D call. This CDR3 has 10 residues. Germline CDR1 is GTSNPN and CDR2 is SVGIG (reference sequence). The V end was cut by 8 bases, the J end by 8 bases, with 12 bases between. CDR3 in amino acids: CATTSGGYTF. In nucleotides, the CDR3 is TGTGCCACAACAAGTGGCGGCTACACCTTC.

The chain combines TRBV25-1 with TRBJ1-2; D uncertain. The V gene's germline CDR1 is MGHDK and CDR2 SYGVNS. There are 15 residues in the CDR3. V lost 3 bases and J 3 bases, leaving 14 bases between the germline ends. The CDR3: CASSDAGFTHYGYTF. The CDR3 coding sequence is TGTGCCAGCAGTGATGCGGGGTTCACCCACTATGGCTACACCTTC.

V and J are TRBV7-9 and TRBJ1-1, with a tentative D call TRBD1 (5 bases). V gave up 3 bases and J gave up 6 bases, with 11 bases separating them. The CDR3 sequence is 13 residues long. CDR1 and CDR2 (germline): SEHNR, FQNEAQ (reference sequence). CDR3 amino acids: CASSFKGFPEAFF. CDR3 nucleotide sequence: TGTGCCAGCAGCTTCAAGGGGTTCCCTGAAGCTTTCTTT.

The V call is TRBV27, the J call TRBJ2-7; unclear D gene. V lost 2 bases, J lost 3 bases, and 8 bases lay in between. The CDR3 has 13 amino acids. From germline, CDR1 is MNHEY and CDR2 SMNVEV (reference sequence). The CDR3 is CASSLRQNYEQYF. The CDR3 coding sequence is TGTGCCAGCAGTTTACGGCAGAACTACGAGCAGTACTTC.